This TCR beta chain was profiled in a study of naive and memory T cell subsets. Whole-study results and caveats: The RNA method is potentially sensitive to activation and differentiation changes.

Ligated cDNA underwent four rounds of PCR with nested alpha and beta constant region primers and SP2. TCRdb fed the 5' RACE reads into MiXCR, producing one record per CDR3 protein. The sample records 55,000 to 70,000 distinct CDR3 sequences, 7.6% being singletons. CDR1 and CDR2 from the germline V gene are MDHEN and SYDVKM. The ends were cut back, 9 bases at V and 7 bases at J, with 16 bases in the middle. CDR3 length: 14 amino acids. This clonotype was seen ten or more times. Its target is unknown. An oligonucleotide containing a UMI was ligated to the 3' end of TCR cDNA. This sequence was found in a female donor in good health. The chain combines TRBV28 with TRBJ2-6; the D is unclear. CDR3 coding DNA: TGTGCCAGTCGTACCCCTCCGAGAGCCAACGTCCTGACTTTC. Protein product: CASRTPPRANVLTF.